The rows below give T cell receptor beta chains drawn from one sample of a study of beta chain features in type 1 diabetes. This table comes from immunoSEQ multiplex PCR, and its TCRdb copy is limited to in-frame clones, with some not included. This table holds about 700,000 clones, roughly 13% found once. The specimen sequenced was naive CD4+ T cells from blood. All receptors derive from a man aged 18 to 35 with type 1 diabetes. Each CDR3 is given with its conserved first and last residue. The D gene is left open where the match is weak.

D gene,V gene,J gene,CDR3 protein
.,TRBV5-1,TRBJ2-1,CASSLVDGSNEQFF
.,TRBV9,TRBJ1-2,CASSVGPQDGYTF
TRBD1,TRBV5-1,TRBJ1-2,CASSRTGAESGYTF
TRBD1,TRBV30,TRBJ2-7,CAWSVQGGHDEQYF
.,TRBV7-9,TRBJ1-4,CASTTNRVDEKLFF
TRBD1,TRBV9,TRBJ2-5,CASSAGGTGETQYF
TRBD2,TRBV25-1,TRBJ2-7,CASSKPGGAHGYEQYF
.,TRBV6-1,TRBJ1-2,CASNVRESDYGYTF
.,TRBV14,TRBJ2-1,CASSQDTGTGTYNEQFF
.,TRBV5-1,TRBJ2-3,CASSQGTHSTDTQYF
.,TRBV7-2,TRBJ2-5,CASSLARGQETQYF
.,TRBV7-6,TRBJ2-4,CASSLYPDSYIQYF
.,TRBV7-9,TRBJ1-2,CASSHPSEVGLRYGYTF
TRBD1,TRBV2,TRBJ1-6,CASSVQQGRDSPLHF
.,TRBV6-5,TRBJ1-1,CASSLKRNTEAFF
.,TRBV5-1,TRBJ1-1,CASSLPTSEAFF
TRBD1,TRBV5-1,TRBJ2-2,CASSIRTGDTGELFF
.,TRBV9,TRBJ2-5,CASSVIGITQETQYF
.,TRBV6-1,TRBJ1-1,CATVVLGTEAFF
TRBD2,TRBV19,TRBJ2-5,CASSIQREGETQYF
.,TRBV25-1,TRBJ1-2,CASSESRRSYGYTF
.,TRBV5-4,TRBJ1-5,CASSFGTDQPQHF
TRBD1,TRBV9,TRBJ2-1,CASSVVRSGTDNEQFF
.,TRBV25-1,TRBJ1-2,CATHPREPNYGYTF
.,TRBV7-8,TRBJ1-4,CASSLGFTGTSFSSNEKLFF
.,TRBV29-1,TRBJ1-1,CSVVKGIMNTEAFF
.,TRBV27,TRBJ2-5,CASSLSRRETQYF
TRBD1,TRBV6-1,TRBJ1-1,CASSGDSIGIEAFF
.,TRBV2,TRBJ2-5,CASSHPDLEETQYF
.,TRBV2,TRBJ2-7,CASNGGVYEQYF
.,TRBV14,TRBJ2-1,CASSHRESRFF
.,TRBV29-1,TRBJ2-3,CSVAGMADTQYF
.,TRBV28,TRBJ1-4,CASSLDSTREKLFF
TRBD1,TRBV9,TRBJ2-7,CASSVGPGQIYEQYF
TRBD1,TRBV30,TRBJ1-6,CAWNGQGYSPLHF
.,TRBV6-1,TRBJ2-7,CASSESSLAVYEQYF
.,TRBV29-1,TRBJ2-7,CSAVTPEYYEQYF
.,TRBV11-2,TRBJ1-2,CASTYDRPGGYTF
TRBD1,TRBV7-9,TRBJ1-1,CASSSAGTDREAFF
.,TRBV7-8,TRBJ1-6,CASSPRTDDSPLHF
.,TRBV5-1,TRBJ1-1,CASSAGGRDTEAFF
TRBD1,TRBV7-2,TRBJ1-2,CASSSSDRPLNGYTF